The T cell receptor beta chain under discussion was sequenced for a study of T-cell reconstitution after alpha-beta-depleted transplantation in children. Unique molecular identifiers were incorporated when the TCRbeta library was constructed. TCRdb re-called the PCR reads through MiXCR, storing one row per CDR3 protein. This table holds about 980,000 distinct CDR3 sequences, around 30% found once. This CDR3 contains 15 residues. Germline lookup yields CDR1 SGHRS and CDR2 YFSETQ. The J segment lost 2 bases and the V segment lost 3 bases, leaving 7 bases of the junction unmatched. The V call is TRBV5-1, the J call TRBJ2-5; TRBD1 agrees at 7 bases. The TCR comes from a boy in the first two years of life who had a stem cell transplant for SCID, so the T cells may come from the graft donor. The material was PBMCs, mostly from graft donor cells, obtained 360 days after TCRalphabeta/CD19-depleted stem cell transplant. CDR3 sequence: CASSYRQGSQETQYF. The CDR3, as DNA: TGCGCCAGCAGCTACCGACAGGGCTCACAAGAGACCCAGTACTTC. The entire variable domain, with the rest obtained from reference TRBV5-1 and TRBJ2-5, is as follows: KAGVTQTPRYLIKTRGQQVTLSCSPISGHRSVSWYQQTPGQGLQFLFEYFSETQRNKGNFPGRFSGRQFSNSRSEMNVSTLELGDSALYLCASSYRQGSQETQYFGPGTRLLVL.